The 21 T cell receptor beta chains in this list originate from one sample, sequenced in a study of identical twins. Each CDR3 protein is one row after TCRdb ran MiXCR on the 5' RACE reads. The data show some 730,000 distinct CDR3 sequences, around a sixth seen once. The same data also contributed to another study, on T cells expressing NK-cell markers.

The sequenced sample consisted of PBMCs. These receptor sequences come from a woman under 30 in good health.

This chain uses TRBV12-3 or TRBV12-4 with TRBJ1-3; D remains unclear. Trimming shortened V by 3 bases and J by 2 bases, and 8 bases separated the two germline ends. This CDR3 contains 14 residues. In nucleotides, the CDR3 is TGTGCCAGCAGTTTTCGGCAGGCTGGAAACACCATATATTTT. Encoded protein: CASSFRQAGNTIYF.

This clonotype was seen a handful of times. V is TRBV3-1 and J is TRBJ2-3, with 10 bases aligning to TRBD2. Germline trimming cut 4 bases from V and 1 base from J; bases unmatched to any gene: 2. The CDR3 is made up of 15 amino acids. Looked up from germline, CDR1 is LGHDT and CDR2 is YNNKEL (reference sequence). Here the CDR3 DNA reads TGTGCCAGCAGCCGTGGACTAGCGGGCACAGATACGCAGTATTTT. The encoded protein is CASSRGLAGTDTQYF.

In its sample, this clonotype was seen a few times. The chain joins TRBV5-1 to TRBJ1-1; TRBD1 is a possible D gene (6 bases). Germline CDR1 is SGHRS and CDR2 is YFSETQ. Between the trimmed V and J ends, which lost 4 bases and 1 base, there was a span of 14 bases. The CDR3 has 15 amino acids. CDR3 in amino acids: CASSIAGASNTEAFF. The CDR3 DNA sequence: TGCGCCAGCAGCATCGCAGGGGCTTCGAACACTGAAGCTTTCTTT.

This clonotype was recorded at least ten times. The chain has TRBV20-1 and TRBJ2-3; 14 bases are a match to TRBD2. From germline, CDR1 is DFQATT and CDR2 SNEGSKA (reference sequence). V was clipped by 5 bases and J by 2 bases; unmatched bases: 6. The CDR3 contains 16 residues. The CDR3 DNA is TGCAGTGCTCGCGGGACTAGCGGGAGTATCACAGATACGCAGTATTTT. Protein sequence: CSARGTSGSITDTQYF.

This clonotype was observed a few times. This rearrangement joins TRBV29-1 to TRBJ1-1; D possibly corresponds to TRBD1 (5 bases). The CDR3 runs 16 residues. Germline lookup yields CDR1 SQVTM and CDR2 ANQGSEA. Trimming removed 4 bases at V and 0 bases at J, with 18 bases between. The CDR3 sequence: CSVARAGTIMNTEAFF. The CDR3 coding sequence is TGCAGCGTTGCGAGGGCGGGGACCATCATGAACACTGAAGCTTTCTTT.

The chain links TRBV5-1 to TRBJ1-6; 10 nucleotides align to TRBD1. Germline trimming cut 4 bases from V and 9 bases from J; bases unmatched to any gene: 7. The CDR3 sequence is 15 residues long. In germline, CDR1 is SGHRS, CDR2 YFSETQ. CDR3 in amino acids: CASSTGQGRLSPLHF. CDR3 nucleotide sequence: TGCGCCAGCAGCACGGGACAGGGGCGTCTTTCACCCCTCCACTTT.

The DNA of the CDR3 is TGCAGTGCTCGCAGACGGCCCAACTATGGCTACACCTTC. Protein product: CSARRRPNYGYTF. The V gene is TRBV20-1, the J gene TRBJ1-2; D not resolved. Trimming took 5 bases from V and 2 from J, leaving 12 bases between them. The CDR3 extends over 13 amino acids. CDR1 is DFQATT, CDR2 SNEGSKA, per germline (reference sequence).

This rearrangement joins TRBV7-2 to TRBJ1-2; D is ambiguous. The germline V and J ends were trimmed by 5 bases and 4 bases, with 17 bases remaining between them. This CDR3 spans 15 amino acids. The germline CDR1 and CDR2 sequences are SGHTA and FQGNSA. CDR3 protein: CASSASRSTSYGYTF. CDR3 coding DNA: TGTGCCAGCAGCGCTTCTAGATCTACTTCCTATGGCTACACCTTC. The full variable domain, in which reference TRBV7-2 and TRBJ1-2 provide the parts outside the CDR3, is GAGVSQSPSNKVTEKGKDVELRCDPISGHTALYWYRQSLGQGLEFLIYFQGNSAPDKSGLPSDRFSAERTGGSVSTLTIQRTQQEDSAVYLCASSASRSTSYGYTFGSGTRLTVV.

This clonotype was counted only a few times. The V call is TRBV20-1, the J call TRBJ1-5, with D perhaps matching TRBD1 (5 bases). V was clipped by 1 base and J by 1 base, with 14 bases between them. The CDR3 totals 16 residues. Germline V gene sequence: CDR1 DFQATT, CDR2 SNEGSKA (reference sequence). The CDR3 sequence: CSARVGGSRSNQPQHF. The DNA for the CDR3 is TGCAGTGCTAGAGTGGGGGGAAGTAGAAGCAATCAGCCCCAGCATTTT.

This chain connects TRBV30 to TRBJ1-2; D call uncertain. The CDR3 has 12 residues. Germline CDR1 reads GTSNPN; CDR2 reads SVGIG (reference sequence). The V end lost 4 bases, the J end lost 2 bases, and 8 bases lay between the germline ends. This CDR3 reads CAWISANYGYTF. In DNA, the CDR3 is TGTGCCTGGATTTCAGCGAACTATGGCTACACCTTC.

This clonotype was seen more than once but under ten times. This chain links TRBV12-3 or TRBV12-4 with TRBJ2-7; a possible D gene is TRBD1 (6 bases). V was pared by 5 bases and J by 5 bases, with 13 bases between. There are 13 residues in the CDR3. CDR3 coding DNA: TGTGCCAGCAGTAGAACCAGGGGAAACGAGCAGTACTTC. Encoded protein: CASSRTRGNEQYF.

This clonotype was recorded at least ten times. The V call is TRBV12-3 or TRBV12-4, the J call TRBJ2-1, with a possible D match to TRBD1 (6 bases). V lost 3 bases and J lost 10, with 10 bases in between. This CDR3 has 12 amino acids. The CDR3 loop reads CASSFPGGEQFF. DNA for the CDR3: TGTGCCAGCAGTTTCCCTGGGGGCGAGCAGTTCTTC.

The chain couples TRBV4-2 to TRBJ2-1; D is ambiguous. Germline assignment: CDR1 LGHNA and CDR2 YNFKEQ. The V and J ends lost 2 bases and 4 bases respectively, with 9 bases between them. CDR3 length: 14 residues. The CDR3 loop reads CASSQQDLYNEQFF. For the CDR3, the DNA is TGTGCCAGCAGCCAACAGGACCTATACAATGAGCAGTTCTTC.

This chain links TRBV9 with TRBJ2-7; no reliable D call. This CDR3 contains 14 residues. V was pared by 0 bases and J by 0 bases, with 7 bases between. The V gene's germline CDR1 is SGDLS and CDR2 YYNGEE. CDR3 loop: CASSVEAFSYEQYF. Written as DNA, the CDR3 is TGTGCCAGCAGCGTAGAGGCCTTCTCCTACGAGCAGTACTTC. Using reference TRBV9 and TRBJ2-7 for the parts outside the CDR3, the full variable domain is DSGVTQTPKHLITATGQRVTLRCSPRSGDLSVYWYQQSLDQGLQFLIQYYNGEERAKGNILERFSAQQFPDLHSELNLSSLELGDSALYFCASSVEAFSYEQYFGPGTRLTVT.

The chain recombines TRBV5-1 with TRBJ2-4; D perhaps matches TRBD1 (6 bases). The CDR3 has 16 amino acids. V was cut by 4 bases and J by 3 bases, with 17 bases left in between. Looked up from germline, CDR1 is SGHRS and CDR2 is YFSETQ. This chain's CDR3 is CASSENRDSVKNIQYF. The CDR3 nucleotides are TGCGCCAGCAGCGAAAACAGGGATAGTGTCAAAAACATTCAGTACTTC.

This chain uses TRBV5-1 with TRBJ1-2; D may be TRBD1 (5 bases). The CDR3 is 13 amino acids. Per germline, CDR1 SGHRS and CDR2 YFSETQ. V lost 0 bases to trimming and J lost 8 bases, with 11 bases between them. The CDR3 DNA reads TGCGCCAGCAGCTTGGATAGGGGAAGCGGCTACACCTTC. Protein product: CASSLDRGSGYTF.

This clonotype was counted many times. The CDR3 region is CSGRVAGSGDEQYF. The CDR3 bases are TGCAGCGGGAGGGTAGCGGGAAGTGGCGACGAGCAGTACTTC. V and J are TRBV29-1 and TRBJ2-7; 8 bases are shared with TRBD2. V gave up 7 bases and J gave up 5 bases; unmatched junction bases: 13. The CDR3 covers 14 residues. Germline V CDR1 and CDR2: SQVTM, ANQGSEA.

This clonotype was observed a few times. This chain uses TRBV30 with TRBJ2-3, with 9 bases lining up with TRBD2. The germline V gene has CDR1 GTSNPN and CDR2 SVGIG (reference sequence). This CDR3 spans 13 amino acids. The V and J ends lost 3 bases and 6 bases, in that order; junction bases with no gene match: 4. Written as DNA, the CDR3 is TGTGCCTGGAGACTAGCGGGCCGTGATACGCAGTATTTT. Residues: CAWRLAGRDTQYF.

This clonotype has just a few counts. The chain joins TRBV7-2 to TRBJ2-5; D may be TRBD2 (5 bases). Looked up from germline, CDR1 is SGHTA and CDR2 is FQGNSA. The CDR3 is 16 residues long. V was pared by 1 base and J by 7 bases, with 19 bases between. This CDR3 is CASSLVGPLSEGTQYF. In DNA form, the CDR3 reads TGTGCCAGCAGCTTAGTCGGCCCGCTATCCGAGGGGACCCAGTACTTC.

The rearrangement links TRBV9 to TRBJ1-2; D is perhaps TRBD1 (5 bases). The CDR3 totals 16 residues. The germline gives CDR1 SGDLS, CDR2 YYNGEE. V lost 2 bases to trimming and J lost 0 bases, with 14 bases between them. The CDR3 DNA reads as TGTGCCAGCAGCGTTGGACATTCTCCTTCTAACTATGGCTACACCTTC. This translates into CASSVGHSPSNYGYTF.

J is TRBJ2-1 and V is TRBV20-1; TRBD2 matches 12 bases. Losses at the gene ends were 5 bases for V and 9 bases for J; bases not matched to a gene: 8. The CDR3 is 14 amino acids. Germline values: CDR1 DFQATT, CDR2 SNEGSKA (reference sequence). As DNA, the CDR3 is TGCAGTGCTCCTTCTAGCGGGAGGGCCGGTGAGCAGTTCTTC. It codes for CSAPSSGRAGEQFF.